This TCR beta chain appears in the sequencing data of a study of shared clonotypes between healthy human individuals. Study-wide findings and caveats: Approximately 4.6% of naive CD4 clonotypes were shared across a handful of donors. The study drew on few donors, limiting represented genetic and exposure-history diversity.

The CDR3 has 14 residues. Trimming took 8 bases from V and 3 from J; bases not matched to a gene: 6. Germline-derived CDR1 and CDR2 are LNHDA and SQIVND (reference sequence). Regarding this clone: The antigen is undetermined.

Methods used by the authors: Owing to the provision of junction-only sequences devoid of quality scores by immunoSEQ, filtering differed. Sequenced by immunoSEQ multiplex PCR; TCRdb stores in-frame clones only, minus some. V, J and clone size are those of that table, while D and trimming were read from the DNA. In the table there are about 1.5 million clones, 95% to 99% of which are singletons. The sequencing input was naive CD4+ T cells sorted from blood. Subset given: CD45RA+ positively selected. This sequence originates from a man aged 25-40 years in good health. V gene TRBV19 combines with J gene TRBJ2-5, with TRBD1 matching over 10 bases. The CDR3 region is CASVDRGGEETQYF. Written as DNA, the CDR3 is TGTGCCAGTGTGGACAGGGGGGGCGAAGAGACCCAGTACTTC.